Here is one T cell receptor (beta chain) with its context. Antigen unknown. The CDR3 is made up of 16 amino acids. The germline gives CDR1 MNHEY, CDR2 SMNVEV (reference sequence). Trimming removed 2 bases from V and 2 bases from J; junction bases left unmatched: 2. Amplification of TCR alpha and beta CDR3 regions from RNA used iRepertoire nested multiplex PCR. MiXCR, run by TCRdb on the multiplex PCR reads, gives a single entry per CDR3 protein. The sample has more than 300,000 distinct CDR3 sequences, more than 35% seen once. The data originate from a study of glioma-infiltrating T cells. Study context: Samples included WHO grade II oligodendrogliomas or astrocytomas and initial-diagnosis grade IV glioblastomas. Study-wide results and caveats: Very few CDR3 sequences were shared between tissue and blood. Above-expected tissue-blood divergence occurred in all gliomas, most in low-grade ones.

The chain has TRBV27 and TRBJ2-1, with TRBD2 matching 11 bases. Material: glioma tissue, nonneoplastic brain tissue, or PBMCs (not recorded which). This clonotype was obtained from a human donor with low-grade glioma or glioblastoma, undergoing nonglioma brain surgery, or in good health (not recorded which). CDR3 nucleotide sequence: TGTGCCAGCAGTTTACTAGCGGGAGGAACCTACAATGAGCAGTTCTTC. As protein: CASSLLAGGTYNEQFF.